The sequence of this T cell receptor beta chain was determined in a study of CD8 T cells in ankylosing spondylitis. Study outcomes and limitations: CD8+ cells made up the disease-linked clones, which were relatively rare in peripheral blood. One TCR beta motif, made up of roughly eight highly homologous variants, appeared characteristic of ankylosing spondylitis blood. Reportedly, disease-linked clones are significantly enriched in ankylosing spondylitis patients' matched synovial fluid.

This clonotype has a handful of counts. Its antigen is as yet unknown. Using its own MiXCR run on the 5' RACE reads, TCRdb lists one record per CDR3 protein. The sample records about 440,000 distinct CDR3 sequences, 17% being singletons. The CDR3 is 19 residues long. The germline V gene encodes CDR1 MDHEN and CDR2 SYDVKM. After removal of 2 bases from V and 3 bases from J, the junction contained 11 bases not matched to a gene. The sample consisted of blood, either unsorted or a sorted T cell fraction (not recorded which). The TCR originated in a male donor with ankylosing spondylitis. The chain is built from TRBV28 and TRBJ2-1, with 12 bases aligning to TRBD2. The CDR3 sequence: CASSLTRASGRVLYNEQFF. In DNA form, the CDR3 reads TGTGCCAGCAGTTTAACCCGGGCTAGCGGGAGGGTACTCTACAATGAGCAGTTCTTC.